A single sample gave rise to the 19 T cell receptor beta chains below, sequenced in a study of T cell responses to AZD1222 COVID-19 vaccine. The table came from immunoSEQ multiplex PCR; TCRdb's copy has only in-frame clones and leaves some out. This table has some 97,000 clones, around 90% appearing once. This material consisted of peripheral blood, taken on day 0 of AZD1222 vaccination. The source of these receptors is an adult in good health.

DNA for the CDR3: TGTGCCGCCCGGGACAGGGGCCCCGGGGAGCTGTTTTTT. Translating gives CAARDRGPGELFF. The rearrangement joins TRBV24-1 to TRBJ2-2; 10 bases map to TRBD1. CDR1 is KGHDR, CDR2 SFDVKD, per germline. This CDR3 spans 13 amino acids. Losses at the gene ends were 12 bases for V and 6 bases for J; bases not matched to a gene: 6.

The rearrangement links TRBV11-3 to TRBJ2-1; 7 nucleotides agree with TRBD2. With V trimmed by 3 bases and J by 7 bases, 15 bases remained unmatched. The CDR3 covers 17 residues. Germline V gene data show CDR1 as SGHNT and CDR2 as YENEEA. The CDR3 nucleotides read TGTGCCAGCAGCTTTGGGAGTCTAGCGGTGGGGGGGAATGAGCAGTTCTTC. This translates into CASSFGSLAVGGNEQFF. Full variable domain (outside the CDR3, taken from reference TRBV11-3 and TRBJ2-1): EAGVVQSPRYKIIEKKQPVAFWCNPISGHNTLYWYLQNLGQGPELLIRYENEEAVDDSQLPKDRFSAERLKGVDSTLKIQPAELGDSAVYLCASSFGSLAVGGNEQFFGPGTRLTVL.

This clone was seen just once. The genes are TRBV11-2 and TRBJ1-3; tentatively, D is TRBD1 (6 bases). The germline V and J ends were trimmed by 5 bases and 1 base, with 15 bases remaining between them. The CDR3 extends over 16 amino acids. Looked up from germline, CDR1 is SGHAT and CDR2 is FQNNGV. In nucleotides, the CDR3 is TGTGCCAGCAGCCCCTTTAAGGGGGGGTCTGGAAACACCATATATTTT. Its translation: CASSPFKGGSGNTIYF.

The rearrangement uses TRBV5-1 and TRBJ2-7, with 9 bases fitting TRBD1. Unmatched junction bases numbered 7, after V lost 4 bases and J lost 5 bases. CDR3 length: 14 residues. Germline CDR1 reads SGHRS; CDR2 reads YFSETQ. Written as DNA, the CDR3 is TGCGCCAGCAGCACCGGACAGGGGTTAGACGAGCAGTACTTC. Protein product: CASSTGQGLDEQYF.

The genes are TRBV3-1 (or the pseudogene TRBV3-2) and TRBJ2-5; 10 bases map to TRBD1. The CDR3 has 14 amino acids. J gave up 2 bases and V 3 bases, and 0 bases lay outside the gene matches. Germline loops: CDR1 LGHDT, CDR2 YNNKEL (reference sequence). CDR3 in DNA: TGTGCCAGCAGCCAGGACAGGGGGCAAGAGACCCAGTACTTC. Residues: CASSQDRGQETQYF.

The chain is built from TRBV6-1 and TRBJ1-3, with D possibly matching TRBD1 (5 bases). With 3 bases removed from V and 4 bases from J, the gap between germline ends came to 10 bases. The V gene's germline CDR1 is MNHNS and CDR2 SASEGT. The CDR3 spans 14 residues. The CDR3 DNA is TGTGCCAGCAGTGATGGGGGGATCGGAAACACCATATATTTT. It yields the protein CASSDGGIGNTIYF.

The chain links TRBV5-1 to TRBJ2-1; 7 nucleotides agree with TRBD1. Germline assignment: CDR1 SGHRS and CDR2 YFSETQ. The CDR3 consists of 12 residues. V was clipped by 4 bases and J by 8 bases; unmatched bases: 3. CDR3 in DNA: TGCGCCAGCAGCCGACAGGGTGATGAGCAGTTCTTC. Amino acid sequence: CASSRQGDEQFF.

This clone was picked up one time. The genes are TRBV7-6 and TRBJ2-1, with 9 bases identical to TRBD2. The germline V gene has CDR1 SGHVS and CDR2 FNYEAQ. J was trimmed by 4 bases and V by 3 bases; bases with no gene match: 4. The CDR3 contains 15 residues. CDR3 region: CASSLGTSRYNEQFF. CDR3 DNA: TGTGCCAGCAGCTTGGGGACTAGCCGTTACAATGAGCAGTTCTTC.

CDR3 region: CASSPRGGPQSYEQYF. The CDR3 region has the DNA TGTGCCAGCAGCCCTCGAGGAGGGCCGCAATCCTACGAGCAGTACTTC. The chain joins TRBV7-6 to TRBJ2-7; D might be TRBD2 (6 bases). Germline V lookup: CDR1 SGHVS, CDR2 FNYEAQ. The CDR3 is 16 residues long. Trimming removed 5 bases from V and 1 base from J, with 18 bases in between.

The chain combines TRBV2 with TRBJ1-2; D ambiguous. Trimming removed 6 bases from V and 5 bases from J, with 16 bases in between. The CDR3 covers 14 residues. The V gene's germline CDR1 is SNHLY and CDR2 FYNNEI. CDR3 DNA: TGTGCCAGCAGCGAGGCCCTAGGGAAGTATGGCTACACCTTC. It specifies CASSEALGKYGYTF.

In DNA form, the CDR3 reads TGCGCCAGCAGCCCGGGGACAGGCCTCGAACTGTTTTTT. As protein: CASSPGTGLELFF. The chain recombines TRBV5-1 with TRBJ1-4, with 8 nucleotides matching TRBD1. CDR1 and CDR2 (germline): SGHRS, YFSETQ. This CDR3 is built from 13 residues. Trimming cost V 4 bases and J 12 bases; bases outside gene matches: 8.

This clone was seen more than once but under ten times. The chain carries TRBV7-3 and TRBJ2-2; D possibly corresponds to TRBD1 (6 bases). The germline V and J ends were trimmed by 4 bases and 0 bases, with 9 bases remaining between them. Germline V gene sequence: CDR1 SGHTA, CDR2 FQGTGA. This CDR3 region has 15 residues. Here the CDR3 reads CASSSGHTNTGELFF. The CDR3 DNA sequence: TGTGCCAGCAGCTCGGGACATACGAACACCGGGGAGCTGTTTTTT.

The chain links TRBV11-2 to TRBJ1-2; D is ambiguous. Germline V lookup: CDR1 SGHAT, CDR2 FQNNGV. Trimming took off 0 bases at V and 4 bases at J, with 6 bases between the two ends. This CDR3 has 13 residues. The CDR3, as DNA: TGTGCCAGCAGCTTAGATAGAGGCTATGGCTACACCTTC. The encoded protein is CASSLDRGYGYTF.

V gene TRBV5-1 combines with J gene TRBJ1-3, with 10 bases that match TRBD1. V was pared by 3 bases and J by 0 bases, with 0 bases of the junction left unmatched. The CDR3 consists of 15 residues. Looked up from germline, CDR1 is SGHRS and CDR2 is YFSETQ. The chain's CDR3 is CASSWTGGSGNTIYF. The CDR3 DNA is TGCGCCAGCAGCTGGACAGGGGGCTCTGGAAACACCATATATTTT.

The chain recombines TRBV7-9 with TRBJ1-5, with 8 bases that match TRBD1. This CDR3 has 14 amino acids. Germline trimming cut 3 bases from V and 6 bases from J; bases unmatched to any gene: 4. Germline CDR1 SEHNR, CDR2 FQNEAQ (reference sequence). CDR3 sequence: CASSLTGVGQPQHF. In DNA, the CDR3 is TGTGCCAGCAGCTTGACAGGGGTCGGTCAGCCCCAGCATTTT.

In its sample, this clone was seen once. The chain carries TRBV5-5 and TRBJ2-7; D is undetermined. The germline gives CDR1 SGHKS, CDR2 YYEKEE (reference sequence). CDR3 length: 15 amino acids. V was pared by 0 bases and J by 3 bases, with 13 bases between. The DNA of the CDR3 is TGTGCCAGCAGCTTGGAACCAAATGCTTTCTACGAGCAGTACTTC. Its translation is CASSLEPNAFYEQYF.

The J gene is TRBJ2-1, the V gene TRBV6-2 or TRBV6-3; 7 bases are a match to TRBD1. Germline CDR1 is MNHEY and CDR2 is SVGEGT. This CDR3 spans 12 amino acids. With 6 bases clipped from V and 7 bases from J, the junction kept 3 bases outside the gene matches. The CDR3 DNA reads TGTGCCAGCAGCGACAGGGTGAATGAGCAGTTCTTC. Translation: CASSDRVNEQFF.

This chain uses TRBV4-2 with TRBJ2-1, with D perhaps TRBD1 (5 bases). Germline V CDR1 and CDR2: LGHNA, YNFKEQ. Trimming took off 6 bases at V and 5 bases at J, with 11 bases between the two ends. The CDR3 runs 13 residues. The CDR3: CASRTENNNEQFF. CDR3 bases: TGTGCCAGCAGGACAGAGAATAACAATGAGCAGTTCTTC.

The chain recombines TRBV28 with TRBJ1-1; D possibly corresponds to TRBD1 (5 bases). CDR1 and CDR2 from the germline V gene are MDHEN and SYDVKM. This CDR3 has 18 residues. The V end lost 3 bases, the J end lost 3 bases, and 23 bases lay between the germline ends. CDR3 protein: CASSFFRDASHPDTEAFF. The CDR3 bases are TGTGCCAGCAGTTTTTTCCGGGACGCCTCGCATCCGGACACTGAAGCTTTCTTT.